This T cell receptor (beta chain) came from a study of control samples from healthy donors and cancer patients. Germline CDR1 MGHDK, CDR2 SYGVNS. V was cut by 4 bases and J by 2 bases, with 9 bases left in between. CDR3 length: 14 amino acids. The protocol was immunoSEQ multiplex PCR, while the TCRdb copy is restricted to in-frame clones and leaves out a portion. The data contain roughly 150,000 clones, under 90% of them singletons. The chain joins TRBV25-1 to TRBJ1-3, with D perhaps matching TRBD1 (5 bases). The sample taken for sequencing was blood. This TCR derives from a man between 25 and 39 years old in good health. Written as DNA, the CDR3 is TGTGCCAGCAGTGGCAGGGTAGCTGGAAACACCATATATTTT. The encoded protein is CASSGRVAGNTIYF.